Sequencing of this T cell receptor beta chain was carried out in a study of cytomegalovirus exposure and HLA in healthy donors. The overall study: Some 77 million unique TCRs from HLA-typed donors were held in an early release of data.

It was with 60 Vbeta and 13 Jbeta primers that the PCR ran. Original analysis: There were about 88 million unique TCR beta chains by a later count, and approximately 10 million of them were shared. Data came from immunoSEQ multiplex PCR; TCRdb stores just in-frame clones and leaves some out. Clonal size and the V and J genes are those of that table, whereas D and trimming came from the DNA. Of roughly 150,000 clones listed, around 77% are singletons. The TCR was taken from a man aged 35-49 years in good health and CMV-seronegative. Sequencing was performed on PBMCs.

CDR3 nucleotides: TGTGCCAGCAGTGGGGTGTCGGCGGACTCCTACGAGCAGTACTTC. Translated: CASSGVSADSYEQYF. The V and J genes are TRBV6-1 and TRBJ2-7; D ambiguous. Germline V gene data show CDR1 as MNHNS and CDR2 as SASEGT. The CDR3 consists of 15 residues. V lost 4 bases to trimming and J lost 0 bases, with 13 bases between them.